The T cell receptor (beta chain) under discussion was sequenced for a study of blood T cell repertoires in COVID-19. About the study: T cells, B-cell-depleted T cells, or PBMCs provided the cDNA or gDNA that served as material.

In the source study's methods: Reference gene primer amplification gave estimated nucleated cell counts. Method: immunoSEQ multiplex PCR; TCRdb's copy keeps in-frame clones and lacks some. Clone size and V and J calls were adopted from that table, with D and trimming inferred from the DNA. The table shows 80,000 to 85,000 clones, with around 80% occurring only once. Trimming took off 4 bases at V and 1 base at J, with 7 bases between the two ends. From germline, CDR1 is LNHDA and CDR2 SQIVND (reference sequence). The CDR3 sequence is 13 residues long. This TCR was sampled from a human donor in a cohort sampled during active COVID-19. This chain uses TRBV19 with TRBJ1-1; maybe TRBD1 (5 bases). The source material was peripheral blood. In DNA form, the CDR3 reads TGTGCCAGTAGTACAGGGCCGAACACTGAAGCTTTCTTT. This codes for CASSTGPNTEAFF.